This TCR beta chain derives from a study of blood T cell repertoires in COVID-19. Clones were read by immunoSEQ multiplex PCR, and TCRdb kept only the in-frame ones, dropping some. The sample contains around 70,000 clones, roughly 74% of which appear only once. The sample comprised peripheral blood. The TCR was taken from a human donor in a cohort sampled during active COVID-19.

The CDR3 DNA reads TGTGCCAGCCGTGGGGACAGGAACACTGAAGCTTTCTTT. Its protein product is CASRGDRNTEAFF. The chain uses TRBV19 and TRBJ1-1; TRBD1 aligns across 7 bases. Germline lookup yields CDR1 LNHDA and CDR2 SQIVND (reference sequence). Trimming took 9 bases from V and 1 from J; bases not matched to a gene: 5. The CDR3 is made up of 13 amino acids.